Listed below are T cell receptor beta chains from one sample, sequenced in a study of T cells in Graves' hyperthyroidism and ophthalmopathy. In TCRdb, the multiplex PCR reads were re-called with MiXCR into one record per CDR3 protein. The sample carries about 520,000 distinct CDR3 sequences, under 25% recorded once. Sample: blood. These receptors came from a young man with Graves' hyperthyroidism. CDR3s include the opening cysteine and the closing phenylalanine or tryptophan. Each record gives: CDR3 DNA, CDR3 protein, D gene, clone size, J gene, V gene. The D gene is left open where the match is weak. Part of the rows lack a size; the others show once, few, many or a class for expanded clones.

CDR3nt: TGTGCCAGTAGTTACGGATCGGCAGACTATGGCTACACCTTC
CDR3aa: CASSYGSADYGYTF
d_gene: -
abundance: many
j_gene: TRBJ1-2
v_gene: TRBV19

CDR3nt: TGTGCCAGTTACAGAAATCGGGGCACTGAAGCTTTCTTT
CDR3aa: CASYRNRGTEAFF
d_gene: -
abundance: many
j_gene: TRBJ1-1
v_gene: TRBV19

CDR3nt: TGCAGTGCTAGAGGTCTTGGCAGGGACTACGAGCGGTACTTC
CDR3aa: CSARGLGRDYERYF
d_gene: TRBD2
abundance: many
j_gene: TRBJ2-7
v_gene: TRBV20-1

CDR3nt: TGTGCCAGCAGCCATCGGACAGGGAGAGGCGAGCAGTACTTC
CDR3aa: CASSHRTGRGEQYF
d_gene: TRBD1
abundance: many
j_gene: TRBJ2-7
v_gene: TRBV7-9

CDR3nt: TGTGCCAGCAGAACAGGGGGCTCCTATGGCTACACCTTC
CDR3aa: CASRTGGSYGYTF
d_gene: TRBD1
abundance: many
j_gene: TRBJ1-2
v_gene: TRBV12-3/TRBV12-4

CDR3nt: TGTGCCAGCAGTTACAGTCAGGGCAGGGAGCAGTACTTC
CDR3aa: CASSYSQGREQYF
d_gene: -
abundance: many
j_gene: TRBJ2-7
v_gene: TRBV6-5

CDR3nt: TGTGCCAGCAGCAATAGCGGGGTGGGGACCCAGTACTTC
CDR3aa: CASSNSGVGTQYF
d_gene: TRBD2
abundance: -
j_gene: TRBJ2-5
v_gene: TRBV7-8

CDR3nt: TGTGCCAGCCGGCGTCGGTCTGGAAACACCATATATTTT
CDR3aa: CASRRRSGNTIYF
d_gene: -
abundance: few
j_gene: TRBJ1-3
v_gene: TRBV12-3/TRBV12-4

CDR3nt: TGTGCCATCAGGGAACCCGGGACCACGACCGGGGAGCTGTTTTTT
CDR3aa: CAIREPGTTTGELFF
d_gene: -
abundance: many
j_gene: TRBJ2-2
v_gene: TRBV10-3

CDR3nt: TGTGCCAGCAGCTTAAGTCAGAACTACGAGCAGTACTTC
CDR3aa: CASSLSQNYEQYF
d_gene: -
abundance: many
j_gene: TRBJ2-7
v_gene: TRBV13